This T cell receptor (beta chain) stems from a study of cytomegalovirus exposure and HLA in healthy donors (dated by TCRdb to 2016 to 2017). Concerning the study at large: According to an earlier analysis of around 600 of the donors, roughly 180 million T cells yielded 90 million to 140 million unique TCR beta sequences and about 300 Gb of sequence data. Of the roughly 400 genotyped donors, roughly 76% were placed in the genetic ancestry cluster associated with self-reported Caucasian donors. High-throughput TCR immunosequencing, statistical association of individual TCRs with disease status, and machine learning were combined to predict cytomegalovirus infection status. A later analysis re-analyzed previously published TCR beta repertoires from 650 to 800 donors and added high-resolution HLA genotyping to study TCR occurrence patterns. Using immunosequencing, the study profiled T cell repertoires from 550 to 750 subjects and related those repertoires to cytomegalovirus serostatus. Across some 400 genotyped donors of the cohort, an average of about 240,000 unique TCR beta nucleotide sequences per donor were sequenced, and approximately 17% of those sequences were non-productive. Rather than using new phenotypic data, the later analysis identified candidate immune exposures from TCR beta sequences and from how often those sequences occurred across donors. Donor age, sex, ethnicity and CMV serostatus were collected together with the repertoire data. In an earlier analysis of more than 550 of the donors, high-throughput TCR beta sequencing was used to judge whether each TCR beta V gene segment behaved as functional or pseudogenic. Because of strong linkage in the cohort, five DR-DQ haplotypes were treated as single units for association and clustering. The study aimed to test whether cataloging public T cell receptors could reveal signatures of past pathogen exposure. Besides the first cohort of about 730 subjects, a separate validation cohort made up of 90 to 150 different subjects was used. A later genetic analysis took genome-wide SNP genotypes for 398 of the 666 donors and used that subset as a discovery cohort. Class I and class II HLA loci were covered by the typing at four-digit resolution. An early release covering about 600 HLA-typed donors comprised roughly 300 gigabases of sequencing data and 85 million or so unique TCR sequences. The number of donors typed differed by locus, with roughly 620-630 for A, B, C, DRB1 and DQB1, approximately 500 for DQA1, about 610 for DPA1, and over 400 for DPB1. All discovery cohort repertoires had been generated on a single sequencing platform.

As regards this clone: The antigen it recognizes is unknown. No clone much larger than this one lies a single base away; base qualities are absent.

Paper-wide results and their limitations: A further reported finding was that TCR beta sequences accurately predicted the HLA-A and HLA-B alleles for most subjects in the first cohort. According to a later analysis, TCR association rates differed among HLA loci, with DRB1 alleles showing the most associated TCRs and HLA-C alleles showing the fewest. Assigning TCR associations to individual alleles was difficult when HLA alleles, especially DR and DQ, strongly co-occurred. It was suggested by the authors that the approach could potentially be generalized to other disease states and immunological phenotypes. A later analysis associated some 17,000 TCR beta sequences with specific HLA alleles at a false discovery rate of 0.05. Several of the top co-occurrence clusters appeared to be linked to parvovirus B19, influenza, CMV and Epstein-Barr virus, according to a later analysis. In a later analysis, most CMV-associated TCR beta chains were found to appear HLA-restricted, with HLA associations seemingly driven largely by CMV exposure. Sequencing depth was assumed to be roughly uniform across donors in the presence/absence analyses, though that assumption may not hold. Because the 87-base-pair reads could not distinguish some IMGT-functional V segments, including TRBV6-2 and TRBV6-3, those segments were excluded. In a later analysis, HLA-associated TCR beta chains were found to be more clonally expanded and to have lower generation probabilities than equally common non-associated chains. The earlier analysis of 587 of the donors excluded 15 to 20 rarely observed V segments, including chromosome 9 orphons, because counts were too low. An association between a missense DCLRE1C variant and V-gene and J-gene trimming of TCR beta chains was found in a later genetic analysis and replicated in an independent cohort. Most TCR sequences were observed very rarely across donors, whereas some public TCRs were present in many individuals. HLA typing was unavailable for some donors at each locus, so association tests used only the typed subset. A later genetic analysis reported fewer N-insertions in productive TCRs among donors in an Asian-associated ancestry cluster than the roughly 700-donor mean. In an earlier analysis of more than 500 of the donors, most TCR beta V segments appeared in productive rearrangements about 87% or about 30% of the time, broadly matching IMGT annotations. The sequencing pipeline was judged likely to have produced a cluster of highly shared sequence variants as a technical artifact. Linkage disequilibrium might explain the correlated functional status among segregating V segments, but an unknown experimental factor could not be ruled out. The only immune exposure information available for the cohort was CMV serostatus. Only TCR beta chains were sequenced in this cohort, and the absence of alpha or paired-chain data limited detectable features. In vitro tests confirmed that three of the cytomegalovirus-associated TCR beta chains recognize cytomegalovirus antigens. In the study, approximately 160 TCR beta chains were listed as associated with cytomegalovirus. The classifier was reported to diagnose cytomegalovirus status with high specificity and sensitivity in both the original and validation cohorts.

CDR1 KGHSH and CDR2 LQKENI were looked up in the germline V gene. At the junction V is shortened by 6 bases and J by 6 bases, with 21 bases in between. From cysteine to phenylalanine, the CDR3 is 16 amino acids long. The only DNA kept is the CDR3, 48 bases in frame from the first base. In total, about 650 healthy bone marrow donors made up the cohort. Cohort members were all nominally healthy when sampled, although unrecorded immune exposures were likely present. The donor was CMV seronegative and was included in the group of a few hundred seronegative cohort members. Every donor gave a peripheral blood sample, and the peripheral blood mononuclear cells from that sample were used for TCR beta sequencing. The Qiagen DNeasy Blood Extraction Kit was used to extract genomic DNA from the blood cell samples. The protocol used for the library was the immunoSEQ multiplex PCR assay. The multiplex PCR relied on a mix of 60 forward primers for TCR Vbeta segments and 13 reverse primers for TCR Jbeta segments. A multiplex PCR assay on genomic DNA amplified the CDR3 region of rearranged TCR beta genes. On the Illumina HiSeq System, the amplified TCR beta libraries were sequenced as 87-base-pair reads. Processing in the source paper ran as follows. A later analysis counted tens of millions of unique TCR beta chains across the 600 to 850 repertoires, and some 11 million of these chains were shared by at least two donors. Raw reads were error-corrected and collapsed into unique sequences with a nearest-neighbor algorithm that merged closely related sequences to remove PCR and sequencing errors. V, D and J gene segments were assigned by aligning CDR3 sequences to IMGT reference sequences. Each retained sequence needed at least a six-nucleotide match to both a V gene segment and a J gene segment. A rearrangement was called productive if the CDR3 had no stop codons and remained in frame with V and J, and every other rearrangement was called non-productive. CDR3 was defined according to IMGT convention as the region running from the second conserved V-encoded cysteine to the conserved J-encoded phenylalanine. The earlier analysis of about 500 of the donors excluded sequences that lacked an unambiguous match to a single V gene segment. In an earlier analysis of 450 to 700 of the donors, V segments were called functional above 56.7% productive rearrangements and were called segregating when the between-donor standard deviation exceeded 5%. A statistical classification framework was built for diagnosing cytomegalovirus status from the catalog of TCR beta chain sequences. A later analysis assigned V and J genes by comparing TCR nucleotide sequences with IMGT/GENE-DB human TR gene sequences. Using the TCRdist pipeline, a later analysis assigned CDR3 sequences along with most-parsimonious VDJ recombination scenarios. A later analysis defined each TCR beta chain by its CDR3 amino acid sequence plus V-gene family, and excluded reads lacking a unique V-gene family. A later analysis removed 550 to 650 highly shared, low-generation-probability nucleotide sequences to deal with suspected cross-contamination and a sequencing artifact. For each public chain, a later analysis derived a clonal expansion index from normalized ranks of inferred template counts within each repertoire. Generation probabilities in a later analysis came from a VDJ recombination model fitted to out-of-frame rearrangements, and those results were checked against IGoR. In a later analysis, hypergeometric tests were used to score TCR-TCR, TCR-HLA and TCR-CMV co-occurrence, with a repertoire-size bias correction applied to TCR pairs. False discovery rates were estimated in a later analysis by permuting HLA or CMV assignments 20 times. In a later analysis, co-occurring TCRs were grouped using DBSCAN, and TCRdist sequence similarity was added for clustering within HLA-allele-positive subsets. Co-occurrence clustering excluded repertoires with fewer than 30,000 or more than 120,000 public chains, plus five with anomalous nucleotide sharing. TCRdb limited this immuneACCESS table to in-frame rearrangements with V and J called. A share of clones is missing; checked studies link under half to unresolved V genes, and the rest is unexplained. That table is the source of V, J and clone size, and D and trimming were worked out from the DNA. The table for this sample lists roughly 55,000 clones; about three quarters of them were counted only once. The ten top clones hold approximately 2.4% of the sample.

The V and J genes are TRBV18 and TRBJ1-5; tentative D gene TRBD1, with 6 bases matching. This TCR was recovered from a female donor in good health and CMV-seronegative. Material for sequencing was PBMCs. The bases read TGTGCCAGCTCCTCCTTCCCCCCAGGGGTGGGTCAGCCCCAGCATTTT. The encoded protein is CASSSFPPGVGQPQHF. The CDR3, completed at both ends by the reference TRBV18 and TRBJ1-5 genes, gives the full variable domain NAGVMQNPRHLVRRRGQEARLRCSPMKGHSHVYWYRQLPEEGLKFMVYLQKENIIDESGMPKERFSAEFPKEGPSILRIQQVVRGDSAAYFCASSSFPPGVGQPQHFGDGTRLSIL.